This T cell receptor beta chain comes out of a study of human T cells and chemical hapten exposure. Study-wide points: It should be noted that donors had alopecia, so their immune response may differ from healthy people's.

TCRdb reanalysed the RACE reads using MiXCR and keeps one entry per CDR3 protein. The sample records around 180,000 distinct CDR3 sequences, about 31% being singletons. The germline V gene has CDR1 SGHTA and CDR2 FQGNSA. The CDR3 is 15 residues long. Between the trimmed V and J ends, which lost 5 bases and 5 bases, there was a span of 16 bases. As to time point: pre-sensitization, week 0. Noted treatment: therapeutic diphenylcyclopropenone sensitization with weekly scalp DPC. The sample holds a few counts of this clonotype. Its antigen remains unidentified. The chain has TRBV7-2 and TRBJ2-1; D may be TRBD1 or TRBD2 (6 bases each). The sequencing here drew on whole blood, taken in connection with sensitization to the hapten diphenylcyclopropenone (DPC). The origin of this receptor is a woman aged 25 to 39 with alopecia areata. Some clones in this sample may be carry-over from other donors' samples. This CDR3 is CASSPNRGTHNEQFF. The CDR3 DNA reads TGTGCCAGCAGCCCTAATCGGGGGACACACAATGAGCAGTTCTTC. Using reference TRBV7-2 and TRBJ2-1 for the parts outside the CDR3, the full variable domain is GAGVSQSPSNKVTEKGKDVELRCDPISGHTALYWYRQSLGQGLEFLIYFQGNSAPDKSGLPSDRFSAERTGGSVSTLTIQRTQQEDSAVYLCASSPNRGTHNEQFFGPGTRLTVL.